Sequencing of this T cell receptor (beta chain) was carried out in a study of tumor-infiltrating lymphocytes in primary liver carcinoma. As for the study in general: Patients were men and women aged 30 to 69 years. Samples yielded about 3.65 to 7.13 million productive TCRbeta reads, similar across tissue types.

A few counts support this clonotype. Its specificity is unknown. From unsorted bulk tissue weighing about 20-33 mg, DNA and RNA were co-extracted. Patients were treatment-naive with chronic HBV infection. A constant-region primer served to make TCR beta cDNA from roughly 480 ng total RNA. It was through three nested multiplex PCR rounds of slightly modified ARM-PCR that TCR beta libraries arose. For around 9 cycles apiece, the opening two PCR rounds ran with TRBV1-TRBV30 forward primers and a C-beta reverse primer. TCRdb reanalysed the multiplex PCR reads using MiXCR and keeps one entry per CDR3 protein. The sample has fewer than 75,000 distinct CDR3 sequences, less than 75% seen once; the top ten hold 57%. Study-wide results and limits: Researchers found tumor-adjacent and tumor-blood pairs overlapped less than tumor region pairs.

The CDR3 has 15 residues. The trim removed 3 bases at V and 3 bases at J, leaving 2 bases unmatched. CDR1 and CDR2 (germline): MNHEY, SVGEGT. Sequenced input: liver tumor tissue from sampling region 2. Subset: tumor region T2, inferior pole. This clonotype was obtained from a man aged 35 to 55 with primary liver carcinoma and hepatitis B virus infection. This chain connects TRBV6-2 or TRBV6-3 to TRBJ2-3; 11 bases align to TRBD2. The CDR3 reads CASSYSGRETDTQYF. For the CDR3, the DNA is TGTGCCAGCAGTTATAGCGGGAGGGAAACAGATACGCAGTATTTT.